Below, 11 T cell receptor beta chains from the same sample are listed, as sequenced in a study of blood T cell repertoires in COVID-19. Here immunoSEQ multiplex PCR was the method, and the copy in TCRdb shows in-frame clones only, minus some. Of 110,000 or so clones detected, roughly 84% appear once; the ten largest clones hold around 4.2%. The source material was peripheral blood. The receptors shown here come from a man aged 60 to 75 with acute or convalescent COVID-19.

This chain links TRBV19 with TRBJ1-1; D remains unclear. Trimming pared 6 bases from V and 3 bases from J, leaving 17 bases between. Germline V CDR1 and CDR2: LNHDA, SQIVND (reference sequence). The CDR3 length is 15 residues. CDR3 in DNA: TGTGCCAGTAGGATGCATCCTGATGCGGACACTGAAGCTTTCTTT. Encoded protein: CASRMHPDADTEAFF.

V gene TRBV6-2 or TRBV6-3 combines with J gene TRBJ1-1; the D gene is possibly TRBD1 (5 bases). CDR3 size: 13 residues. The V end lost 5 bases, the J end lost 4 bases, and 11 bases lay between the germline ends. Germline CDR1 MNHEY, CDR2 SVGEGT. CDR3 in amino acids: CASSDGAATEAFF. The CDR3 DNA follows: TGTGCCAGCAGTGATGGGGCGGCCACTGAAGCTTTCTTT.

The chain links TRBV5-4 to TRBJ1-5, with D perhaps TRBD1 (6 bases). V was cut by 1 base and J by 4 bases, with 9 bases left in between. The CDR3 consists of 14 residues. Germline V CDR1 and CDR2: SGHNT, YYREEE (reference sequence). The CDR3, as DNA: TGTGCCAGCAGCTTGTCAGGGGCGAATCAGCCCCAGCATTTT. Translated: CASSLSGANQPQHF.

The chain joins TRBV4-2 to TRBJ2-1, with 7 nucleotides matching TRBD1. V was clipped by 4 bases and J by 6 bases; unmatched bases: 9. This CDR3 has 15 residues. Germline CDR1 is LGHNA and CDR2 is YNFKEQ. For the CDR3, the DNA is TGTGCCAGCAGCCGCTCTGGACAGGTGGTCAATGAGCAGTTCTTC. Translating it yields CASSRSGQVVNEQFF.

CDR3 nucleotide sequence: TGTGCCAGCAGCATGGACAGGGGATACGAGCAGTACTTC. Translation gives CASSMDRGYEQYF. The chain is built from TRBV5-6 and TRBJ2-7, with 9 bases aligning to TRBD1. Looked up from germline, CDR1 is SGHDT and CDR2 is YYEEEE. The CDR3 is 13 residues long. The J segment lost 4 bases and the V segment lost 4 bases, leaving 3 bases of the junction unmatched.

The chain links TRBV2 to TRBJ2-5; TRBD1 aligns across 7 bases. Losses at the gene ends were 6 bases for V and 1 base for J; bases not matched to a gene: 5. Germline V gene lookup returns CDR1 SNHLY and CDR2 FYNNEI. This CDR3 spans 14 amino acids. CDR3 amino acids: CASSIGTAQETQYF. CDR3 DNA sequence: TGTGCCAGCAGCATCGGGACAGCCCAAGAGACCCAGTACTTC. The variable domain in full, with the rest retrieved from reference TRBV2 and TRBJ2-5, is EPEVTQTPSHQVTQMGQEVILRCVPISNHLYFYWYRQILGQKVEFLVSFYNNEISEKSEIFDDQFSVERPDGSNFTLKIRSTKLEDSAMYFCASSIGTAQETQYFGPGTRLLVL.

The gene calls are TRBV7-2 and TRBJ1-1, with D perhaps matching TRBD1 (5 bases). Germline V gene data show CDR1 as SGHTA and CDR2 as FQGNSA. The CDR3 is made up of 13 amino acids. V was trimmed by 6 bases and J by 2 bases, leaving 10 bases between them. Here the CDR3 reads CASSRRVNTEAFF. Written as DNA, the CDR3 is TGTGCCAGCAGTCGCAGGGTTAACACTGAAGCTTTCTTT.

The CDR3 is CASTLDGVQPQHF. The CDR3 DNA follows: TGTGCCAGCACACTGGACGGGGTACAGCCCCAGCATTTT. V and J are TRBV2 and TRBJ1-5; no clear D gene. The CDR3 contains 13 residues. Germline values: CDR1 SNHLY, CDR2 FYNNEI. Trimming took 7 bases from V and 7 from J, leaving 14 bases between them.

The CDR3 loop reads CACSTSGRADEQFF. The CDR3 DNA sequence: TGTGCCTGCTCTACTAGCGGGAGGGCGGATGAGCAGTTCTTC. V gene TRBV30 combines with J gene TRBJ2-1; 13 bases align to TRBD2. The CDR3 has 14 amino acids. Germline lookup yields CDR1 GTSNPN and CDR2 SVGIG (reference sequence). J lost 8 bases, V lost 6 bases, and 7 bases had no gene match. The variable domain in full, with the rest retrieved from reference TRBV30 and TRBJ2-1, is SQTIHQWPATLVQPVGSPLSLECTVEGTSNPNLYWYRQAAGRGLQLLFYSVGIGQISSEVPQNLSASRPQDRQFILSSKKLLLSDSGFYLCACSTSGRADEQFFGPGTRLTVL.

V is TRBV9 and J is TRBJ1-2, with TRBD1 as a possible D gene (5 bases). Germline V gene sequence: CDR1 SGDLS, CDR2 YYNGEE. V lost 0 bases to trimming and J lost 0 bases, with 9 bases between them. The CDR3 is 15 residues long. CDR3 loop: CASSVGGSANYGYTF. The CDR3 bases are TGTGCCAGCAGCGTAGGGGGCTCAGCTAACTATGGCTACACCTTC.

The gene calls are TRBV11-1 and TRBJ2-7; 10 nucleotides match TRBD2. CDR1 is SGHAT, CDR2 FQDESV, per germline (reference sequence). The trim removed 5 bases at V and 6 bases at J, leaving 13 bases unmatched. The CDR3 sequence is 16 residues long. The CDR3 sequence: CASSPWLAGEGLEQYF. The CDR3 DNA reads as TGTGCCAGCAGCCCCTGGCTAGCGGGAGAGGGGCTCGAGCAGTACTTC.